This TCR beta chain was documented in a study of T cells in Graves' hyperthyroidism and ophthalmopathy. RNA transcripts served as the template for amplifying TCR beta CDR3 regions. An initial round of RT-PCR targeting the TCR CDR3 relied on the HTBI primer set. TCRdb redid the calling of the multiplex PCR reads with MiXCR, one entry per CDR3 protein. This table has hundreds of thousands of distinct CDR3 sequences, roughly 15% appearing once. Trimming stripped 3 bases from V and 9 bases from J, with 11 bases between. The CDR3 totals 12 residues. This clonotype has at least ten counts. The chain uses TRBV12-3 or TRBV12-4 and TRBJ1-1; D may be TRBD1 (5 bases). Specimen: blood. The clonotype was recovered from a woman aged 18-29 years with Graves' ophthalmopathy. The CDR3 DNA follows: TGTGCCAGCAGTTTGTTTCGGGGGAAAGCTTTCTTT. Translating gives CASSLFRGKAFF.